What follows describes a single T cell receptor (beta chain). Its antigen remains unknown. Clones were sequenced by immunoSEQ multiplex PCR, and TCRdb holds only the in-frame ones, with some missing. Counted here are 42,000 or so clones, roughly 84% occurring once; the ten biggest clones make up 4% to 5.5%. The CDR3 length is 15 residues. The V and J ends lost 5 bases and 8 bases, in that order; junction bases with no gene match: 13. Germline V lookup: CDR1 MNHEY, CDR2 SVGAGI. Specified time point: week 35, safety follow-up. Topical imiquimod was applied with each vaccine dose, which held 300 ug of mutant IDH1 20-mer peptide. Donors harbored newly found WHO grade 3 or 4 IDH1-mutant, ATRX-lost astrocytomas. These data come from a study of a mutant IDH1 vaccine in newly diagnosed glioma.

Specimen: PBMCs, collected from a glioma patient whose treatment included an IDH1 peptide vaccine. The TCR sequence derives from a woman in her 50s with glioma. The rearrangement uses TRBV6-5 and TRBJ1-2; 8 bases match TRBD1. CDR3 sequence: CASSPTLQGAKGYTF. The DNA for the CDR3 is TGTGCCAGCAGTCCTACGCTGCAGGGGGCGAAAGGCTACACCTTC.